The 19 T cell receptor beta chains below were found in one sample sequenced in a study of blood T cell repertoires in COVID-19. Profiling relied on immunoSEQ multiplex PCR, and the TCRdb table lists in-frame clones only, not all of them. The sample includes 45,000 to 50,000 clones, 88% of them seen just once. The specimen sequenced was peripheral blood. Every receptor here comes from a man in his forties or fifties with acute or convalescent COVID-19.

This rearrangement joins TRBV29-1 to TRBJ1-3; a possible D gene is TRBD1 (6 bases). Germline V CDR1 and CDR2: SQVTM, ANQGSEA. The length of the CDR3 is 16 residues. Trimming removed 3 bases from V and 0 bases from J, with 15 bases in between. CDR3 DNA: TGCAGCGTTGAGGGGGCAGGGGCGAGCTCTGGAAACACCATATATTTT. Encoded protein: CSVEGAGASSGNTIYF. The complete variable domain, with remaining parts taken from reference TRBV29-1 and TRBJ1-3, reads SAVISQKPSRDICQRGTSLTIQCQVDSQVTMMFWYRQQPGQSLTLIATANQGSEATYESGFVIDKFPISRPNLTFSTLTVSNMSPEDSSIYLCSVEGAGASSGNTIYFGEGSWLTVV.

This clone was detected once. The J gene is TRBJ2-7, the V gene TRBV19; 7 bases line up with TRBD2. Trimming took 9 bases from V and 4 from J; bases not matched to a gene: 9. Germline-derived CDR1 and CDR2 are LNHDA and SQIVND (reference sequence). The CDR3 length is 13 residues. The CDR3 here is CASRSTGGYEQYF. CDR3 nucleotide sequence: TGTGCCAGCAGAAGTACGGGAGGATACGAGCAGTACTTC.

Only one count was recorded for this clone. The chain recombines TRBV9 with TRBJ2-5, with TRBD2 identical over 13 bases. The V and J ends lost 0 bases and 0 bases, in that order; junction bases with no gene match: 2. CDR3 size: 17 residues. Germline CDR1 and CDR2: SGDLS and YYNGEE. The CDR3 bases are TGTGCCAGCAGCGTAGGTGGACTAGCGGGAGACCAAGAGACCCAGTACTTC. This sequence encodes CASSVGGLAGDQETQYF.

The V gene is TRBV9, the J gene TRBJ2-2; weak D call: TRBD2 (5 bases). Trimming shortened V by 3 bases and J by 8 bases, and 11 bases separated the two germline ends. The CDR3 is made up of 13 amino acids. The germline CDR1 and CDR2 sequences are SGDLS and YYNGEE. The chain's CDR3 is CASSASITGELFF. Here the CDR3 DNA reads TGTGCCAGCAGCGCTAGCATAACAGGGGAGCTGTTTTTT.

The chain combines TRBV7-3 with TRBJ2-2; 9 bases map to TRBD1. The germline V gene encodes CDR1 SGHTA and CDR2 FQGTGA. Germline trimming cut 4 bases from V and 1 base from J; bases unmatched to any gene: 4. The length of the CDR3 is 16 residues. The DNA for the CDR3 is TGTGCCAGCAGCTCGCCGGGACAGGGGAACACCGGGGAGCTGTTTTTT. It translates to CASSSPGQGNTGELFF.

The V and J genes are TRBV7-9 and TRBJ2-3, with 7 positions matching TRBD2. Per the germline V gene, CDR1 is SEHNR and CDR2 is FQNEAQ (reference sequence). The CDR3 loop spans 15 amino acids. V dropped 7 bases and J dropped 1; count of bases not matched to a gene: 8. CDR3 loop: CASTMSGEGTDTQYF. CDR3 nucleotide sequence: TGTGCCAGCACCATGAGCGGGGAAGGCACAGATACGCAGTATTTT.

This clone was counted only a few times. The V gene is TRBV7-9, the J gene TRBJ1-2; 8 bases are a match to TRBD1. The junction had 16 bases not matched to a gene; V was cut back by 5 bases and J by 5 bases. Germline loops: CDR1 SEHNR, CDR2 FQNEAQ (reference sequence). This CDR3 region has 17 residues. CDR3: CASSTVVGQGKSYGYTF. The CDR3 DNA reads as TGTGCCAGCAGCACCGTGGTAGGACAGGGAAAATCTTATGGCTACACCTTC. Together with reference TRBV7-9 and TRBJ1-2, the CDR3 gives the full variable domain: DTGVSQNPRHKITKRGQNVTFRCDPISEHNRLYWYRQTLGQGPEFLTYFQNEAQLEKSRLLSDRFSAERPKGSFSTLEIQRTEQGDSAMYLCASSTVVGQGKSYGYTFGSGTRLTVV.

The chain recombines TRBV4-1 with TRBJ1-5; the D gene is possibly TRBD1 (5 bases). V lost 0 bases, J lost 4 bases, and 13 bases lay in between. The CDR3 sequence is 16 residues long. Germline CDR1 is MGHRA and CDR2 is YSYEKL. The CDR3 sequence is CASSQEYLRGNQPQHF. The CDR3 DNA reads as TGCGCCAGCAGCCAAGAGTATTTAAGGGGAAATCAGCCCCAGCATTTT.

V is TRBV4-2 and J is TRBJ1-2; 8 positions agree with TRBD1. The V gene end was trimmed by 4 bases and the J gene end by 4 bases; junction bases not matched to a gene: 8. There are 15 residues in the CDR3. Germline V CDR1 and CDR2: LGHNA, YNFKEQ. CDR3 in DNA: TGTGCCAGCAGCCGCGGCGGACAGGGAACCTATGGCTACACCTTC. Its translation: CASSRGGQGTYGYTF.

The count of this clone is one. In DNA form, the CDR3 reads TGTGCCAGCAGTATACATAAAACAGGGCCCCGTAATGAAAAACTGTTTTTT. Residues: CASSIHKTGPRNEKLFF. The chain carries TRBV2 and TRBJ1-4, with TRBD1 as a possible D gene (6 bases). Trimming shortened V by 5 bases and J by 4 bases, and 20 bases separated the two germline ends. Germline V gene data show CDR1 as SNHLY and CDR2 as FYNNEI. This CDR3 has 17 residues.

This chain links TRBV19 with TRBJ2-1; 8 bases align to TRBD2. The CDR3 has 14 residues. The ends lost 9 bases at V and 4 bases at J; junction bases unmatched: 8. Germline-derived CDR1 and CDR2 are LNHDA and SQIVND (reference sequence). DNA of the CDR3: TGTGCCAGCACGAGCGGGGGAGGATACAATGAGCAGTTCTTC. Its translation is CASTSGGGYNEQFF. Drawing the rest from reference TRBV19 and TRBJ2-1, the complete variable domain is DGGITQSPKYLFRKEGQNVTLSCEQNLNHDAMYWYRQDPGQGLRLIYYSQIVNDFQKGDIAEGYSVSREKKESFPLTVTSAQKNPTAFYLCASTSGGGYNEQFFGPGTRLTVL.

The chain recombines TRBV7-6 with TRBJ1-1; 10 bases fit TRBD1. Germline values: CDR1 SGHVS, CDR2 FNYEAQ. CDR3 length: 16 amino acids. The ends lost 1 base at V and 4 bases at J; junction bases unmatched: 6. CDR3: CASSLGTGGLGTEAFF. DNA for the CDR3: TGTGCCAGCAGCTTAGGGACAGGGGGGCTGGGCACTGAAGCTTTCTTT.

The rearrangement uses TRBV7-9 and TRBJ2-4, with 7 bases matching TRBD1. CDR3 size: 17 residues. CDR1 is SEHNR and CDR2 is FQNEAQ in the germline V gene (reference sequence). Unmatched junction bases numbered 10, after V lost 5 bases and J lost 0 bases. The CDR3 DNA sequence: TGTGCCAGCAGCAATAACAGGGGACACTTAGCCAAAAACATTCAGTACTTC. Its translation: CASSNNRGHLAKNIQYF.

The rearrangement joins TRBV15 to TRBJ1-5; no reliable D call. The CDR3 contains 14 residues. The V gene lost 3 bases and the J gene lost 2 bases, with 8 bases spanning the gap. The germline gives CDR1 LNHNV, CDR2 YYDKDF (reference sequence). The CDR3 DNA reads TGTGCCACCAGCAGGAGTATCGGCAATCAGCCCCAGCATTTT. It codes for CATSRSIGNQPQHF. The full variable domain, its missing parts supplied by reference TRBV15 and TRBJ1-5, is DAMVIQNPRYQVTQFGKPVTLSCSQTLNHNVMYWYQQKSSQAPKLLFHYYDKDFNNEADTPDNFQSRRPNTSFCFLDIRSPGLGDTAMYLCATSRSIGNQPQHFGDGTRLSIL.

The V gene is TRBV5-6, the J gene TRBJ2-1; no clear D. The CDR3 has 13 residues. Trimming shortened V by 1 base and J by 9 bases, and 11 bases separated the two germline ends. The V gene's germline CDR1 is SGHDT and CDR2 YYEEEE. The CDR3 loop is CASSLSVLSEQFF. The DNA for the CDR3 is TGTGCCAGCAGCTTGTCGGTCCTAAGTGAGCAGTTCTTC.

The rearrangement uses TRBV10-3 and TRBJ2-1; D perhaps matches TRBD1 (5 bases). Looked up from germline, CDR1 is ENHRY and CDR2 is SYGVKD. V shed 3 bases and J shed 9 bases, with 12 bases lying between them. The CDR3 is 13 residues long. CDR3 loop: CAISEQDQGEQFF. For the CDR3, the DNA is TGTGCCATCAGTGAACAGGACCAGGGTGAGCAGTTCTTC.

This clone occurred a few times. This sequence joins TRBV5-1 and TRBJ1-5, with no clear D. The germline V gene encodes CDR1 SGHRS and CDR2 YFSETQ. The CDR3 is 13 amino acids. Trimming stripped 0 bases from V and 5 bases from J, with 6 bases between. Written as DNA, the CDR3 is TGCGCCAGCAGCTTGGAAACAGATCAGCCCCAGCATTTT. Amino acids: CASSLETDQPQHF.

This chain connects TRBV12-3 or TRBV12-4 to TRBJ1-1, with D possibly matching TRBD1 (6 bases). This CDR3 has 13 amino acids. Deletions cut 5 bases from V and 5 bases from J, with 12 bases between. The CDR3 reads CASSPRDMTEAFF. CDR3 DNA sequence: TGTGCCAGCAGTCCAAGGGACATGACTGAAGCTTTCTTT.

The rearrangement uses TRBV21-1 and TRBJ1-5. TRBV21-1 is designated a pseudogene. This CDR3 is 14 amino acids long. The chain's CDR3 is CASSKVPYNQPQHF. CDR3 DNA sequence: TGTGCCAGCAGCAAAGTCCCTTACAATCAGCCCCAGCATTTT.